This T cell receptor (beta chain) appears in the sequencing data of a study of T cells in women clearing cervical HPV infection. General study findings and limits: Timing of associations relative to infection is unclear; T-cell subsets were not isolated.

The germline CDR1 and CDR2 sequences are SGHRS and YFSETQ. Between the trimmed V and J ends, which lost 0 bases and 1 base, there was a span of 7 bases. The CDR3 spans 14 residues. Prevalent HPV16 infections were excluded; only incident single HPV16 infections included. Libraries were prepared by immunoSEQ multiplex PCR; TCRdb keeps only in-frame clonotypes and omits some of them. The sample shows 35,000 to 50,000 clones, and 7.6% sits with its ten largest clones. A remark on this clone: The antigen remains undetermined. The read terminates 3 residues ahead of where the CDR3 ends, so the germline J gene completes it.

Sequencing was carried out using blood buffy coat. This TCR was recovered from a woman between 18 and 70 years old with a cervical HPV16 infection that either progressed to CIN3+ or cleared (not recorded which). The chain uses TRBV5-1 and TRBJ1-1; tentative D call: TRBD1 (6 bases). The CDR3 reads CASSLEQGNTEAFF. The CDR3 bases that were read are TGCGCCAGCAGCTTGGAACAGGGGAACACTGAA. The whole variable domain, filled in from reference TRBV5-1 and TRBJ1-1, reads KAGVTQTPRYLIKTRGQQVTLSCSPISGHRSVSWYQQTPGQGLQFLFEYFSETQRNKGNFPGRFSGRQFSNSRSEMNVSTLELGDSALYLCASSLEQGNTEAFFGQGTRLTVV.